One and the same sample provided the 25 T cell receptor beta chains below, sequenced in a study of shared clonotypes between healthy human individuals. Sequencing was performed with immunoSEQ multiplex PCR; in TCRdb, only in-frame clones are kept and a portion is missing. The sample has about 1 million clones; about three quarters are singletons. Sequenced input: memory CD4+ T cells sorted from blood. Subset noted: CD45RA-negative fraction. The receptors originated from a man younger than 35 in good health.

This clone was seen once. The chain combines TRBV18 with TRBJ2-7, with D tentatively TRBD1 (6 bases). Germline-derived CDR1 and CDR2 are KGHSH and LQKENI. This CDR3 has 15 residues. V lost 2 bases and J lost 2, with 13 bases in between. CDR3 in amino acids: CASSPATGFTYEQYF. DNA of the CDR3: TGTGCCAGCTCACCAGCGACAGGTTTTACCTACGAGCAGTACTTC. The whole variable domain, remainder taken from reference TRBV18 and TRBJ2-7, is NAGVMQNPRHLVRRRGQEARLRCSPMKGHSHVYWYRQLPEEGLKFMVYLQKENIIDESGMPKERFSAEFPKEGPSILRIQQVVRGDSAAYFCASSPATGFTYEQYFGPGTRLTVT.

As regards this clone: A far bigger clonotype differs at one base, so this is likely a read error. The CDR3 DNA reads as TGTGCCGGCAGCCAAGGCCGACTTCAGCCCCAGCATTTT. Residues: CAGSQGRLQPQHF. V is TRBV4-2 and J is TRBJ1-5; D not certain. The CDR3 covers 13 residues. Germline CDR1 LGHNA, CDR2 YNFKEQ.

The J gene is TRBJ2-3, the V gene TRBV25-1; 11 bases agree with TRBD2. Trimming took 4 bases from V and 5 from J; bases not matched to a gene: 2. The CDR3 sequence is 14 residues long. Germline V gives CDR1 MGHDK, CDR2 SYGVNS. Written as DNA, the CDR3 is TGTGCCAGCAGTGGAGGACTAGCGGGAGATACGCAGTATTTT. Its protein is CASSGGLAGDTQYF.

The chain is built from TRBV4-1 and TRBJ2-1; TRBD2 aligns across 9 bases. There are 17 residues in the CDR3. The J segment lost 7 bases and the V segment lost 0 bases, leaving 10 bases of the junction unmatched. Germline assignment: CDR1 MGHRA and CDR2 YSYEKL. CDR3: CASSQDWASGDRNEQFF. In DNA, the CDR3 is TGCGCCAGCAGCCAAGATTGGGCTAGCGGGGACCGGAATGAGCAGTTCTTC.

This clone has a handful of counts. V is TRBV27 and J is TRBJ2-3; possibly TRBD2 for D (6 bases). This CDR3 comprises 14 residues. The V and J ends lost 6 bases and 5 bases respectively, with 15 bases between them. Germline lookup yields CDR1 MNHEY and CDR2 SMNVEV (reference sequence). Here the CDR3 DNA reads TGTGCCAGCAGCGTCATTTGGGGGGTAGATACGCAGTATTTT. Protein: CASSVIWGVDTQYF.

The V gene is TRBV7-9, the J gene TRBJ2-2; D perhaps matches TRBD1 (6 bases). The ends were cut back, 5 bases at V and 4 bases at J, with 11 bases in the middle. This CDR3 spans 14 amino acids. In germline, CDR1 is SEHNR, CDR2 FQNEAQ (reference sequence). CDR3 DNA: TGTGCCAGCAGCCAAGACAGGTTCACCGGGGAGCTGTTTTTT. It yields the protein CASSQDRFTGELFF.

The chain employs TRBV6-6 and TRBJ2-1, with TRBD2 matching 9 bases. The ends lost 4 bases at V and 8 bases at J; junction bases unmatched: 6. Germline V gives CDR1 MNHNY, CDR2 SVGAGI (reference sequence). The CDR3 consists of 14 residues. CDR3 region: CASSSGTSFYEQFF. CDR3 nucleotide sequence: TGTGCCAGCAGTTCCGGGACTAGCTTCTATGAGCAGTTCTTC.

This clone showed up just a few times. The chain combines TRBV7-9 with TRBJ1-1, with a possible D match to TRBD1 (5 bases). This CDR3 comprises 12 residues. The V end lost 2 bases, the J end lost 5 bases, and 6 bases lay between the germline ends. CDR1 is SEHNR, CDR2 FQNEAQ, per germline (reference sequence). CDR3 region: CASSLWGTEAFF. CDR3 sequence (DNA): TGTGCCAGCAGCTTATGGGGGACTGAAGCTTTCTTT. The full variable domain, in which reference TRBV7-9 and TRBJ1-1 provide the parts outside the CDR3, is DTGVSQNPRHKITKRGQNVTFRCDPISEHNRLYWYRQTLGQGPEFLTYFQNEAQLEKSRLLSDRFSAERPKGSFSTLEIQRTEQGDSAMYLCASSLWGTEAFFGQGTRLTVV.

The chain uses TRBV30 and TRBJ1-1, with D perhaps matching TRBD1 (6 bases). The germline V gene encodes CDR1 GTSNPN and CDR2 SVGIG (reference sequence). Trimming shortened V by 5 bases and J by 5 bases, and 12 bases separated the two germline ends. The CDR3 loop spans 12 amino acids. The CDR3 nucleotides read TGTGCCTGGGCGGCAGGGGTTACTGAAGCTTTCTTT. Protein sequence: CAWAAGVTEAFF.

The chain uses TRBV21-1 and TRBJ2-2. TRBV21-1 is a pseudogene locus. The CDR3 spans 15 residues. CDR3 region: CASSKAHRNTGELFF. CDR3 in DNA: TGTGCCAGCAGCAAAGCGCATCGAAACACCGGGGAGCTGTTTTTT.

V gene TRBV27 combines with J gene TRBJ2-7, with 9 bases identical to TRBD2. Germline-derived CDR1 and CDR2 are MNHEY and SMNVEV (reference sequence). V shed 7 bases, J shed 3 bases, and the junction held 7 bases outside the gene matches. The CDR3 extends over 14 amino acids. The CDR3 sequence is CASKRGLANYEQYF. The CDR3 nucleotides are TGTGCCAGCAAAAGGGGACTAGCTAACTACGAGCAGTACTTC.

CDR3 residues: CASSEAQGVAEAFF. The CDR3 nucleotides read TGTGCCAGCAGTGAAGCGCAGGGCGTGGCTGAAGCTTTCTTT. This sequence joins TRBV2 and TRBJ1-1; D is possibly TRBD1 (5 bases). CDR3 length equals 14 residues. Trimming took 0 bases from V and 6 from J, leaving 11 bases between them. In germline, CDR1 is SNHLY, CDR2 FYNNEI.

With respect to this clone: An end of the junction does not agree with germline; a read error may underlie this. Other DNA sequences in this specimen translate into the identical CDR3. The rearrangement uses TRBV7-6 and TRBJ1-6, with D uncertain. The CDR3 is 12 residues long. CDR1 and CDR2 from the germline V gene are SGHVS and FNYEAQ. CDR3 sequence (DNA): TGTGCCAGTAGCTCCTATAATTCACCCCTCCACTTT. Protein: CASSSYNSPLHF.

This sequence joins TRBV10-3 and TRBJ2-1; D is unclear. This CDR3 spans 15 amino acids. CDR1 and CDR2 (germline): ENHRY, SYGVKD. The ends were cut back, 4 bases at V and 0 bases at J, with 10 bases in the middle. The CDR3 protein is CAISADPSSYNEQFF. CDR3 DNA sequence: TGTGCCATCAGTGCGGACCCGAGCTCCTACAATGAGCAGTTCTTC.

In the case of this clone: One junction end does not reproduce the germline sequence, and a read error may be involved. The J gene is TRBJ2-3, the V gene TRBV13; no clear D. CDR1 and CDR2 from the germline V gene are PRHDT and FYEKMQ (reference sequence). The CDR3 is 12 amino acids. CDR3 region: CASSSRAPGTNF. The CDR3 DNA sequence: TGTGCCAGCAGCTCCCGGGCCCCCGGAACCAATTTT.

Only one count was recorded for this clone. V and J are TRBV6-4 and TRBJ1-6; D may be TRBD1 (5 bases). The length of the CDR3 is 14 residues. Trimming left V 6 bases short and J 10 bases short, with 16 bases between. CDR1 and CDR2 (germline): MRHNA, SNTAGT. For the CDR3, the DNA is TGTGCCAGCAGCCCCGGGGGAGGTAACTCACCCCTCCACTTT. Protein product: CASSPGGGNSPLHF.

This clone was observed a handful of times. The rearrangement links TRBV15 to TRBJ1-5; D gene uncertain. The germline CDR1 and CDR2 sequences are LNHNV and YYDKDF (reference sequence). V was shortened by 3 bases and J by 4 bases, with 4 bases between the two germline ends. This CDR3 region has 12 residues. Here the CDR3 reads CATSRQNQPQHF. For the CDR3, the DNA is TGTGCCACCAGCAGGCAAAATCAGCCCCAGCATTTT.

The chain employs TRBV7-2 and TRBJ2-6; 8 bases map to TRBD1. Germline CDR1 is SGHTA and CDR2 is FQGNSA. The CDR3 totals 16 residues. Trimming at V came to 4 bases and at J to 3 bases, leaving 5 bases not matched to a gene. The DNA for the CDR3 is TGTGCCAGCAGCTCGGGACAGGTATTTGGGGCCAACGTCCTGACTTTC. Translating gives CASSSGQVFGANVLTF.

This chain connects TRBV18 to TRBJ2-7, with D unresolved. V was cut by 5 bases and J by 5 bases, with 10 bases left in between. Germline V gives CDR1 KGHSH, CDR2 LQKENI. This CDR3 has 12 amino acids. CDR3 DNA: TGTGCCAGCTCAACTACTTCCAACGAGCAGTACTTC. This codes for CASSTTSNEQYF.

The rearrangement joins TRBV28 to TRBJ1-3; 8 bases match TRBD1. The CDR3 has 16 amino acids. The V gene's germline CDR1 is MDHEN and CDR2 SYDVKM. Trimming at V came to 2 bases and at J to 1 base, leaving 4 bases not matched to a gene. CDR3 in DNA: TGTGCCAGCAGTTTAGCTGGACAGGGTTCTGGAAACACCATATATTTT. As protein: CASSLAGQGSGNTIYF.

The chain carries TRBV7-2 and TRBJ1-6, with D possibly TRBD1 on 5 matching bases. Germline CDR1 reads SGHTA; CDR2 reads FQGNSA. There are 14 residues in the CDR3. The germline V and J ends were trimmed by 5 bases and 9 bases, with 14 bases remaining between them. DNA of the CDR3: TGTGCCAGCAGCCCGAGGGGAACCGGTTCACCCCTCCACTTT. Its translation is CASSPRGTGSPLHF.

The CDR3 DNA reads TGTGCCATCAGTAACCGGGAGACCCAGTACTTC. Amino acid sequence: CAISNRETQYF. This rearrangement joins TRBV10-3 to TRBJ2-5; D gene uncertain. V lost 5 bases to trimming and J lost 5 bases, with 6 bases between them. The CDR3 has 11 amino acids. The germline V gene has CDR1 ENHRY and CDR2 SYGVKD.

To note about this clone: Other DNA sequences in the sample encode the same CDR3. The chain couples TRBV7-9 to TRBJ2-3, with D unresolved. The V end lost 0 bases, the J end lost 1 base, and 5 bases lay between the germline ends. Germline CDR1 reads SEHNR; CDR2 reads FQNEAQ (reference sequence). This CDR3 is 14 amino acids long. The CDR3 DNA reads as TGTGCCAGCAGCTTAGCTGGGGGCACAGATACGCAGTATTTT. It is translated as CASSLAGGTDTQYF.

This clone was recorded at least ten times. CDR3 region: CSVARGAEAFF. CDR3 bases: TGCAGTGTAGCGAGGGGGGCGGAAGCTTTCTTT. The chain is built from TRBV20-1 and TRBJ1-1; D might be TRBD1 (6 bases). V was pared by 7 bases and J by 8 bases, with 14 bases between. The germline V gene has CDR1 DFQATT and CDR2 SNEGSKA (reference sequence). This CDR3 spans 11 amino acids.

This chain links TRBV2 with TRBJ2-4; D remains unclear. V gave up 3 bases and J gave up 2 bases, with 11 bases separating them. The CDR3 is 15 residues long. CDR1 SNHLY and CDR2 FYNNEI come from the germline V gene. The CDR3 sequence is CASSELLGSKNIQYF. CDR3 DNA: TGTGCCAGCAGTGAGCTTCTGGGCTCCAAAAACATTCAGTACTTC.